This passage covers 27 T cell receptor beta chains from one sample sequenced in a study of T cell changes during pregnancy in multiple sclerosis. TCRdb's table, derived via immunoSEQ multiplex PCR, lists solely in-frame clones and lacks some. The sample has about 40,000 clones; roughly nine tenths are singletons. Sequenced material: CD4+ T cells from peripheral blood mononuclear cells, taken before pregnancy. The receptors originated from a female donor with multiple sclerosis, enrolled in a pregnancy study.

This rearrangement joins TRBV28 to TRBJ1-5; D perhaps matches TRBD1 (5 bases). The germline V gene encodes CDR1 MDHEN and CDR2 SYDVKM. This CDR3 has 11 residues. V lost 8 bases to trimming and J lost 5 bases, with 7 bases between them. DNA of the CDR3: TGTGCCAGCGGACAAGATCAGCCCCAGCATTTT. Translating it yields CASGQDQPQHF.

The chain has TRBV5-5 and TRBJ1-2; unclear D gene. Germline lookup yields CDR1 SGHKS and CDR2 YYEKEE (reference sequence). The CDR3 is 14 amino acids. V lost 6 bases and J lost 8, with 20 bases in between. The CDR3: CASKSEPKAFGYTF. The CDR3 region has the DNA TGTGCCAGCAAATCCGAACCAAAAGCCTTCGGCTACACCTTC.

V is TRBV9 and J is TRBJ1-3, with no clear D. V was cut by 3 bases and J by 0 bases, with 10 bases left in between. Germline assignment: CDR1 SGDLS and CDR2 YYNGEE. The CDR3 sequence is 15 residues long. This chain's CDR3 is CASSATVDSGNTIYF. CDR3 in DNA: TGTGCCAGCAGCGCAACAGTGGACTCTGGAAACACCATATATTTT.

The chain employs TRBV11-2 and TRBJ2-5, with D tentatively TRBD2 (5 bases). Germline V gene sequence: CDR1 SGHAT, CDR2 FQNNGV. Trimming pared 5 bases from V and 4 bases from J, leaving 11 bases between. CDR3 length equals 13 residues. The CDR3 sequence is CASSVRRGETQYF. CDR3 nucleotides: TGTGCCAGCAGCGTAAGACGGGGAGAGACCCAGTACTTC.

The CDR3 coding sequence is TGTGCCAGCAGCTTAATAAACTCCTTTAACCAGGGTACAGATACGCAGTATTTT. It specifies CASSLINSFNQGTDTQYF. The genes are TRBV11-2 and TRBJ2-3, with a possible D match to TRBD1 (5 bases). The CDR3 has 18 amino acids. Per the germline V gene, CDR1 is SGHAT and CDR2 is FQNNGV. Between the trimmed V and J ends, which lost 2 bases and 3 bases, there was a span of 21 bases.

CDR3 DNA: TGTGCCAGCAGTTTAATCCGAGGAGAGACCCAGTACTTC. As protein: CASSLIRGETQYF. The chain combines TRBV27 with TRBJ2-5, with D hard to call. The CDR3 extends over 13 amino acids. The germline gives CDR1 MNHEY, CDR2 SMNVEV (reference sequence). Trimming removed 2 bases from V and 4 bases from J, with 8 bases in between.

This clone showed up just a few times. The chain joins TRBV30 to TRBJ1-5; D gene ambiguous. From germline, CDR1 is GTSNPN and CDR2 SVGIG (reference sequence). Trimming cost V 0 bases and J 6 bases, with 12 bases left between them. The CDR3 covers 14 residues. The CDR3 loop is CAWSVTGSRQPQHF. For the CDR3, the DNA is TGTGCCTGGAGTGTTACGGGATCACGTCAGCCCCAGCATTTT.

The chain carries TRBV19 and TRBJ2-1, with 9 positions matching TRBD2. Trimming removed 1 base from V and 6 bases from J; junction bases left unmatched: 13. The CDR3 contains 18 residues. Per the germline V gene, CDR1 is LNHDA and CDR2 is SQIVND (reference sequence). Here the CDR3 reads CASSIGLGSGSGSNEQFF. The CDR3 DNA is TGTGCCAGTAGTATAGGTTTAGGTAGCGGGAGTGGAAGCAATGAGCAGTTCTTC.

This clone was seen a single time. The chain is built from TRBV9 and TRBJ2-1; 8 bases line up with TRBD2. The CDR3 spans 17 residues. Germline lookup yields CDR1 SGDLS and CDR2 YYNGEE. The trim removed 2 bases at V and 0 bases at J, leaving 7 bases unmatched. Here the CDR3 reads CASSVIAGSASYNEQFF. The CDR3, as DNA: TGTGCCAGCAGCGTTATAGCGGGATCTGCCTCCTACAATGAGCAGTTCTTC.

The chain has TRBV19 and TRBJ2-7, with D unresolved. Germline CDR1 is LNHDA and CDR2 is SQIVND (reference sequence). The V gene lost 3 bases and the J gene lost 2 bases, with 11 bases spanning the gap. This CDR3 is 14 amino acids long. The CDR3 reads CASSMNQRAYEQYF. CDR3 sequence (DNA): TGTGCCAGTAGTATGAACCAACGGGCCTACGAGCAGTACTTC.

The rearrangement links TRBV2 to TRBJ2-1, with 12 bases lining up with TRBD2. The CDR3 contains 15 residues. The ends lost 2 bases at V and 9 bases at J; junction bases unmatched: 5. Germline V lookup: CDR1 SNHLY, CDR2 FYNNEI. The CDR3 protein is CASSELAGGPCEQFF. The CDR3 nucleotides are TGTGCCAGCAGTGAACTAGCGGGAGGGCCGTGTGAGCAGTTCTTC.

This chain connects TRBV2 to TRBJ1-2; 7 bases line up with TRBD1. The CDR3 extends over 15 amino acids. Germline V gene lookup returns CDR1 SNHLY and CDR2 FYNNEI. V lost 4 bases, J lost 6 bases, and 11 bases stayed unmatched. CDR3 protein: CASSGRDSGSDGYTF. The CDR3 DNA reads TGTGCCAGCAGTGGGCGGGACAGCGGCTCTGATGGCTACACCTTC.

This clone was detected only once. Sequence at one end of the junction differs from germline and may be a read error. This rearrangement joins TRBV7-7 to TRBJ2-2, with D unclear. Germline loops: CDR1 SSHAT, CDR2 FNYEAQ (reference sequence). The length of the CDR3 is 15 residues. The CDR3: CASSPHGPNTGELFF. Written as DNA, the CDR3 is TGTGCTAGCAGCCCCCACGGTCCAAACACCGGGGAGCTGTTTTTT.

This sequence joins TRBV15 and TRBJ2-5; tentative D call: TRBD1 (5 bases). This CDR3 spans 12 amino acids. Deletions cut 1 base from V and 5 bases from J, with 5 bases between. Germline CDR1 reads LNHNV; CDR2 reads YYDKDF (reference sequence). The CDR3 region has the DNA TGTGCCACCAGCAGAGGGGGCGAGACCCAGTACTTC. It is translated as CATSRGGETQYF.

The CDR3 here is CASSEEETQYF. DNA for the CDR3: TGTGCCAGCAGTGAAGAGGAGACCCAGTACTTC. The chain is built from TRBV27 and TRBJ2-5, with D unclear. CDR1 and CDR2 (germline): MNHEY, SMNVEV (reference sequence). V shed 5 bases and J shed 5 bases, with 6 bases lying between them. The CDR3 loop spans 11 amino acids.

The V call is TRBV19, the J call TRBJ2-3, with TRBD2 matching 7 bases. This CDR3 region has 16 residues. Germline V gene lookup returns CDR1 LNHDA and CDR2 SQIVND (reference sequence). V trimming: 6 bases; J trimming: 2 bases; junction bases outside the gene matches: 11. The CDR3: CASRGGVYRATDTQYF. The CDR3 DNA reads as TGTGCCAGTAGGGGAGGGGTGTACCGGGCCACAGATACGCAGTATTTT. Supplemented by reference TRBV19 and TRBJ2-3, the full variable domain reads DGGITQSPKYLFRKEGQNVTLSCEQNLNHDAMYWYRQDPGQGLRLIYYSQIVNDFQKGDIAEGYSVSREKKESFPLTVTSAQKNPTAFYLCASRGGVYRATDTQYFGPGTRLTVL.

The V and J genes are TRBV6-1 and TRBJ2-7; 9 bases map to TRBD2. The CDR3 is 15 residues long. Trimming cost V 1 base and J 4 bases; bases outside gene matches: 5. From germline, CDR1 is MNHNS and CDR2 SASEGT. CDR3 residues: CASSEELAGSYEQYF. The CDR3 DNA is TGTGCCAGCAGTGAAGAGCTAGCGGGATCGTACGAGCAGTACTTC.

V usage is TRBV6-6 and J usage is TRBJ2-2; 7 bases map to TRBD1. Trimming removed 4 bases from V and 2 bases from J; junction bases left unmatched: 4. This CDR3 has 15 amino acids. The V gene's germline CDR1 is MNHNY and CDR2 SVGAGI (reference sequence). Here the CDR3 DNA reads TGTGCCAGCAGTTTTCGGACAGGAAACACCGGGGAGCTGTTTTTT. Translation: CASSFRTGNTGELFF.

In this sample, this clone turned up once. V and J are TRBV6-1 and TRBJ2-5, with D perhaps TRBD1 (6 bases). Judging by the DNA end, TRBJ2-7 fits better; the J call may be wrong. This CDR3 is built from 13 residues. Germline CDR1 and CDR2: MNHNS and SASEGT. CDR3: CASSGTGMGEQYF. The CDR3 DNA reads as TGTGCCAGCTCTGGAACAGGGATGGGCGAGCAGTACTTC.

The V call is TRBV28, the J call TRBJ1-5, with D unclear. The CDR3 runs to 12 residues. Germline-derived CDR1 and CDR2 are MDHEN and SYDVKM. V dropped 9 bases and J dropped 4 bases, with 10 bases sitting between them. The CDR3 bases are TGTGCCAGTTACATGGTGAATCAGCCCCAGCATTTT. Residues: CASYMVNQPQHF.

This sequence joins TRBV19 and TRBJ1-2, with a possible D match to TRBD1 (5 bases). Germline values: CDR1 LNHDA, CDR2 SQIVND (reference sequence). V was pared by 0 bases and J by 0 bases, with 11 bases between. The CDR3 consists of 16 residues. Here the CDR3 reads CASSIEGQNPNYGYTF. CDR3 DNA: TGTGCCAGTAGTATAGAGGGGCAGAATCCTAACTATGGCTACACCTTC. Looking up the rest from reference TRBV19 and TRBJ1-2 gives the full variable domain: DGGITQSPKYLFRKEGQNVTLSCEQNLNHDAMYWYRQDPGQGLRLIYYSQIVNDFQKGDIAEGYSVSREKKESFPLTVTSAQKNPTAFYLCASSIEGQNPNYGYTFGSGTRLTVV.

This clone showed up just once. The chain links TRBV6-5 to TRBJ2-5; weak D call: TRBD1 (7 bases). The CDR3 consists of 13 residues. Trimming left V 3 bases short and J 7 bases short, with 12 bases between. The germline V gene encodes CDR1 MNHEY and CDR2 SVGAGI. CDR3 region: CASSYRQGGTQYF. CDR3 sequence (DNA): TGTGCCAGCAGTTATCGACAGGGAGGGACCCAGTACTTC.

The J gene is TRBJ2-1, the V gene TRBV5-8, with 11 bases that match TRBD2. The CDR3 loop spans 15 amino acids. The germline CDR1 and CDR2 sequences are SGHTS and YDEGEE. The ends lost 4 bases at V and 3 bases at J; junction bases unmatched: 3. CDR3: CASSPGLAGYNEQFF. CDR3 nucleotide sequence: TGTGCCAGCAGCCCAGGACTAGCGGGCTACAATGAGCAGTTCTTC.

The V and J genes are TRBV14 and TRBJ1-2; D not resolved. V was shortened by 1 base and J by 7 bases, with 7 bases between the two germline ends. CDR3 length: 12 residues. CDR1 SGHDN and CDR2 FVKESK come from the germline V gene. CDR3 DNA: TGTGCCAGCAGCCAAGGTCTGGCTGGCTACACCTTC. It translates to CASSQGLAGYTF.

The J gene is TRBJ1-2, the V gene TRBV5-8; D perhaps matches TRBD1 (5 bases). From germline, CDR1 is SGHTS and CDR2 YDEGEE. This CDR3 is 13 amino acids long. V lost 3 bases, J lost 7 bases, and 13 bases lay in between. The chain's CDR3 is CASSSLTVGGYTF. The CDR3 nucleotides read TGTGCCAGCAGCTCTCTGACAGTTGGTGGCTACACCTTC. Drawing the rest from reference TRBV5-8 and TRBJ1-2, the complete variable domain is EAGVTQSPTHLIKTRGQQATLRCSPISGHTSVYWYQQALGLGLQFLLWYDEGEERNRGNFPPRFSGRQFPNYSSELNVNALELEDSALYLCASSSLTVGGYTFGSGTRLTVV.

The chain joins TRBV5-1 to TRBJ2-1; 9 positions agree with TRBD2. From germline, CDR1 is SGHRS and CDR2 YFSETQ. V was clipped by 4 bases and J by 3 bases; unmatched bases: 11. The CDR3 spans 17 residues. This CDR3 reads CASSDDRGGRGYNEQFF. Written as DNA, the CDR3 is TGCGCCAGCAGCGATGACCGCGGCGGGAGGGGCTACAATGAGCAGTTCTTC.

The chain has TRBV28 and TRBJ2-1; 16 nucleotides agree with TRBD2. The CDR3 extends over 19 amino acids. Germline CDR1 reads MDHEN; CDR2 reads SYDVKM. The trim removed 6 bases at V and 4 bases at J, leaving 12 bases unmatched. The DNA of the CDR3 is TGTGCCAGCAGATCTCCGGGACTAGCGGGAGGGGCGGGGTACAATGAGCAGTTCTTC. Encoded protein: CASRSPGLAGGAGYNEQFF.